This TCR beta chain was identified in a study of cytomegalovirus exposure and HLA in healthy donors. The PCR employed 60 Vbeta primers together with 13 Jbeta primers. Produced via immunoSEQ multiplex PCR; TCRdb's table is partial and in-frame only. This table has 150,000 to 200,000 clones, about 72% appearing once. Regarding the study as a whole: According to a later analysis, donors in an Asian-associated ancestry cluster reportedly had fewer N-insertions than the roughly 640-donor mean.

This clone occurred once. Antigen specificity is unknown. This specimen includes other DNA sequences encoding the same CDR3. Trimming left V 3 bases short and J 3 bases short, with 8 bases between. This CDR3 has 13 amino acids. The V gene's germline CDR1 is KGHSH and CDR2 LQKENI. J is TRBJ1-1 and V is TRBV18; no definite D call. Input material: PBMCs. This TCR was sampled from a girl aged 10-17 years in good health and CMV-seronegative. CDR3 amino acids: CASSPRRDTEAFF. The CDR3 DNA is TGTGCCAGCTCACCGAGGAGGGACACTGAAGCTTTCTTT.